The 10 T cell receptor beta chains presented below share a single source sample, sequenced in a study of OX40 agonist ivuxolimab in advanced cancers. Clones were read by immunoSEQ multiplex PCR, and TCRdb kept only the in-frame ones, dropping some. Of fewer than 75,000 clones listed, roughly 89% were seen once; the top ten hold more than 0.5%. This specimen consisted of CD4+ or CD8+ T cells sorted from blood, obtained in a trial of the OX40 agonist ivuxolimab. The receptors were gathered from an adult with an advanced solid tumor such as melanoma, head and neck, liver or kidney cancer.

CDR3 DNA sequence: TGTGCCAGCAGGACAGGGAGCGGGGAGCAGTACTTC. This translates into CASRTGSGEQYF. The chain joins TRBV6-1 to TRBJ2-7; possibly TRBD1 for D (7 bases). The CDR3 consists of 12 residues. V lost 6 bases, J lost 7 bases, and 13 bases lay in between. CDR1 and CDR2 from the germline V gene are MNHNS and SASEGT.

The V call is TRBV10-2, the J call TRBJ2-4; D remains ambiguous. Per germline, CDR1 WSHSY and CDR2 SAAADI. CDR3 length: 17 amino acids. V shed 7 bases and J shed 1 base, with 20 bases lying between them. The CDR3 DNA sequence: TGCGCCAGCATGGAGTCCAGGTCCAACTCGGCCAAAAACATTCAGTACTTC. This sequence encodes CASMESRSNSAKNIQYF.

V is TRBV18 and J is TRBJ2-1; a weak D match, TRBD2 (5 bases). V lost 3 bases to trimming and J lost 10 bases, with 13 bases between them. CDR1 and CDR2 (germline): KGHSH, LQKENI. The CDR3 loop spans 13 amino acids. CDR3 in amino acids: CASSPITSLEQFF. The CDR3 DNA reads TGTGCCAGCTCACCGATTACTAGTTTGGAGCAGTTCTTC.

The chain employs TRBV13 and TRBJ2-6, with 12 bases matching TRBD2. The CDR3 covers 18 residues. V lost 5 bases and J lost 1; bases outside the gene matches: 6. Germline CDR1 reads PRHDT; CDR2 reads FYEKMQ (reference sequence). The CDR3 nucleotides read TGTGCCAGCAGCCCGGGACTAGCGGGCACGTCTGGGGCCAACGTCCTGACTTTC. This gives the protein CASSPGLAGTSGANVLTF.

J is TRBJ1-1 and V is TRBV30; 8 nucleotides line up with TRBD1. J lost 7 bases, V lost 3 bases, and 4 bases had no gene match. Germline V lookup: CDR1 GTSNPN, CDR2 SVGIG (reference sequence). The CDR3 is 12 residues long. CDR3 protein: CAWRADRGEAFF. The CDR3, as DNA: TGTGCCTGGAGGGCAGACAGGGGTGAAGCTTTCTTT. The variable domain in full, with the rest retrieved from reference TRBV30 and TRBJ1-1, is SQTIHQWPATLVQPVGSPLSLECTVEGTSNPNLYWYRQAAGRGLQLLFYSVGIGQISSEVPQNLSASRPQDRQFILSSKKLLLSDSGFYLCAWRADRGEAFFGQGTRLTVV.

J is TRBJ1-6 and V is TRBV28; D unclear. The germline gives CDR1 MDHEN, CDR2 SYDVKM. The CDR3 has 16 amino acids. Trimming left V 6 bases short and J 5 bases short, with 17 bases between. The CDR3: CASSPSAGRNNSPLHF. In DNA, the CDR3 is TGTGCCAGCAGCCCCTCGGCCGGAAGGAATAATTCACCCCTCCACTTT.

The V and J genes are TRBV5-1 and TRBJ2-7, with TRBD2 matching 7 bases. Germline loops: CDR1 SGHRS, CDR2 YFSETQ. The V and J ends lost 4 bases and 6 bases, in that order; junction bases with no gene match: 7. The CDR3 length is 13 residues. The CDR3 region has the DNA TGCGCCAGCAGCCCCGGGACTAACCCCGAGCAGTACTTC. Translation gives CASSPGTNPEQYF. Using reference TRBV5-1 and TRBJ2-7 for the parts outside the CDR3, the full variable domain is KAGVTQTPRYLIKTRGQQVTLSCSPISGHRSVSWYQQTPGQGLQFLFEYFSETQRNKGNFPGRFSGRQFSNSRSEMNVSTLELGDSALYLCASSPGTNPEQYFGPGTRLTVT.

The chain employs TRBV5-4 and TRBJ2-4; D might be TRBD1 (6 bases). V shed 0 bases and J shed 2 bases, with 15 bases lying between them. CDR3 length: 17 amino acids. CDR1 is SGHNT and CDR2 is YYREEE in the germline V gene (reference sequence). CDR3 in DNA: TGTGCCAGCAGCTTGGCAACCAGGACAGCTACCAAAAACATTCAGTACTTC. Residues: CASSLATRTATKNIQYF.

The gene calls are TRBV29-1 and TRBJ2-1; 7 positions agree with TRBD2. The CDR3 length is 15 residues. V shed 3 bases, J shed 0 bases, and the junction held 5 bases outside the gene matches. Germline V gene sequence: CDR1 SQVTM, CDR2 ANQGSEA. The CDR3 here is CSVEGREFSYNEQFF. The CDR3 bases are TGCAGCGTTGAGGGGCGGGAGTTCTCCTACAATGAGCAGTTCTTC.

The chain recombines TRBV7-2 with TRBJ1-5; TRBD1 agrees at 7 bases. The V and J ends lost 3 bases and 0 bases, in that order; junction bases with no gene match: 2. The CDR3 loop spans 15 amino acids. Germline V CDR1 and CDR2: SGHTA, FQGNSA. The CDR3 here is CASSLGQISNQPQHF. DNA for the CDR3: TGTGCCAGCAGCTTGGGACAGATTAGCAATCAGCCCCAGCATTTT.